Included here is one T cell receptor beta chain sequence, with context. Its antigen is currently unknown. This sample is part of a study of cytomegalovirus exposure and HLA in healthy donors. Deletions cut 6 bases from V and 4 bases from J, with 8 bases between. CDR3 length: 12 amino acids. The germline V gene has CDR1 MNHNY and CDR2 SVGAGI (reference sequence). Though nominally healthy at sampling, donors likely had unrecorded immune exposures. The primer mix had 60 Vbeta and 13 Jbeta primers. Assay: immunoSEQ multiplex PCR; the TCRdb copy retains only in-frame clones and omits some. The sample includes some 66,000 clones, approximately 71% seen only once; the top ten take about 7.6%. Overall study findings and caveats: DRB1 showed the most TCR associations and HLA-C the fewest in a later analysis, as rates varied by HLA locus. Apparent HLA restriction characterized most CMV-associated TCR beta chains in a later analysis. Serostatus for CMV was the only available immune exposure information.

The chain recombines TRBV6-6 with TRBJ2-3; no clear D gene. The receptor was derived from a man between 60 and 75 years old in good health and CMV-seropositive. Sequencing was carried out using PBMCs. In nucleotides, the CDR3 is TGTGCCAGCAGCTATATAGCAGATACGCAGTATTTT. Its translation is CASSYIADTQYF.